This section outlines one T cell receptor (beta chain) sequence together with its context. Here immunoSEQ multiplex PCR was the method, and the copy in TCRdb shows in-frame clones only, minus some. Of about 12,000 clones in the sample, 71% were seen once. This record belongs to a study of neoadjuvant anti-PD-1 for oral cavity cancer. In the study overall: Most patients had three to four biweekly doses of 3 mg/kg nivolumab before resection.

As to time point: after neoadjuvant nivolumab, at surgical resection. Germline V gives CDR1 SGHAT, CDR2 FQNNGV. This CDR3 spans 13 amino acids. V lost 3 bases, J lost 3 bases, and 8 bases lay in between. This rearrangement joins TRBV11-2 to TRBJ1-1; no firm D call. The source was PBMCs, collected after nivolumab (anti-PD-1) treatment. The clonotype originates from a person between 40 and 79 years old with oral cavity squamous cell carcinoma. This chain's CDR3 is CASSLAGYTEAFF. CDR3 DNA: TGTGCCAGCAGCTTGGCCGGGTACACTGAAGCTTTCTTT.